Included here is one TCR beta chain sequence, with context. The antigen is not known. The sample is drawn from a study of CD8 T cells in ankylosing spondylitis. Per germline, CDR1 MNHEY and CDR2 SVGAGI. Trimming removed 8 bases from V and 2 bases from J, with 20 bases in between. CDR3 length: 16 amino acids. For TCR beta, libraries came from quantitative 5'-RACE with molecular barcodes. TCRdb ran MiXCR on the 5' RACE reads and lists one entry per CDR3 protein. The table lists about 360,000 distinct CDR3 sequences, approximately 22% of them singletons. Study findings and constraints: Relatively scarce in peripheral blood, disease-linked clones were CD8+. Earlier studies detected some motif variants in reactive arthritis synovial fluid and blood. Reported data indicate significant enrichment of disease-linked clones within matched ankylosing spondylitis synovial fluid.

The chain uses TRBV6-5 and TRBJ2-3; tentatively, D is TRBD2 (5 bases). Material for sequencing was blood, either unsorted or a sorted T cell fraction (not recorded which). The receptor was derived from a male donor with ankylosing spondylitis or in good health (not recorded which). CDR3 amino acids: CASSVRDAAFTDTQYF. In nucleotides, the CDR3 is TGTGCCAGCTCAGTTCGGGATGCTGCTTTCACAGATACGCAGTATTTT.